This T cell receptor beta chain was identified during a study of T cells in Graves' hyperthyroidism and ophthalmopathy. Study findings and constraints: By a 13 V-J model, ophthalmopathy was set apart from stable hyperthyroidism. Most thyroid clonotypes expanded above 0.001 were also detected in blood.

Fresh 10 ml peripheral blood yielded PBMCs. This clonotype was recorded many times. Its specificity is not known. The junction had 5 bases not matched to a gene; V was cut back by 6 bases and J by 4 bases. Germline lookup yields CDR1 MDHEN and CDR2 SYDVKM. The CDR3 covers 14 residues. Using RNA transcripts as the source, TCR beta CDR3 regions were amplified. With the HTBI primer set, the TCR CDR3 went through a first round of RT-PCR. One entry per CDR3 protein results from TCRdb running MiXCR on the multiplex PCR reads. This sample has 640,000 or so distinct CDR3 sequences, with 14% to 15% found just once.

The TCR originated in a woman aged 35 to 49 with Graves' ophthalmopathy. Sequencing used blood. The chain links TRBV28 to TRBJ2-5; 10 bases align to TRBD1. The CDR3 region has the DNA TGTGCCAGCAGCCCGACAGGGGGCTCAGAGACCCAGTACTTC. Amino acid sequence: CASSPTGGSETQYF.